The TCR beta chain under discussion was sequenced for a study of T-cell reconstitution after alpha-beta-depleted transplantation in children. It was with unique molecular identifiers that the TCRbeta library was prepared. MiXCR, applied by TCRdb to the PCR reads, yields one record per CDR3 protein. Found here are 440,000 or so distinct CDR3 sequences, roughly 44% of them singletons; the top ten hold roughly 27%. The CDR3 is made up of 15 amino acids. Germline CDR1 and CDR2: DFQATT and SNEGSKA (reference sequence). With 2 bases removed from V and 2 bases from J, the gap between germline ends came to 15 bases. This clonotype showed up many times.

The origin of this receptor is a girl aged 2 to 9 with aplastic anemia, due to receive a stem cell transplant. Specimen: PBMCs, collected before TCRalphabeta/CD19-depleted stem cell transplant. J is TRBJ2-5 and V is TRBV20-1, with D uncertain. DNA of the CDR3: TGCAGTGCTAGATCCGGAGTTGGATATCAAGAGACCCAGTACTTC. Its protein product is CSARSGVGYQETQYF.